The sequence of this T cell receptor beta chain was determined in a study of shared clonotypes between healthy human individuals. Findings and limits, study-wide: Around 5% of naive CD4 clonotypes were common to a handful of donors.

The CDR3 loop spans 14 amino acids. The germline V and J ends were trimmed by 5 bases and 0 bases, with 10 bases remaining between them. The V gene's germline CDR1 is SGHTA and CDR2 FQGNSA. On this clone: Its antigen is unknown.

Assay runs were performed at deep level. The protocol was immunoSEQ multiplex PCR, while the TCRdb copy is restricted to in-frame clones and leaves out a portion. The table has 2 million to 2.5 million clones, 90% to 96% seen once. This sequence was found in a man younger than 35 in good health. The gene calls are TRBV7-2 and TRBJ1-1; D is undetermined. The sample consisted of naive CD4+ T cells sorted from blood. Subset denoted: CD45RA+ positively selected. CDR3 amino acids: CASSIVGVNTEAFF. The CDR3 DNA follows: TGTGCCAGCAGCATAGTCGGTGTGAACACTGAAGCTTTCTTT.